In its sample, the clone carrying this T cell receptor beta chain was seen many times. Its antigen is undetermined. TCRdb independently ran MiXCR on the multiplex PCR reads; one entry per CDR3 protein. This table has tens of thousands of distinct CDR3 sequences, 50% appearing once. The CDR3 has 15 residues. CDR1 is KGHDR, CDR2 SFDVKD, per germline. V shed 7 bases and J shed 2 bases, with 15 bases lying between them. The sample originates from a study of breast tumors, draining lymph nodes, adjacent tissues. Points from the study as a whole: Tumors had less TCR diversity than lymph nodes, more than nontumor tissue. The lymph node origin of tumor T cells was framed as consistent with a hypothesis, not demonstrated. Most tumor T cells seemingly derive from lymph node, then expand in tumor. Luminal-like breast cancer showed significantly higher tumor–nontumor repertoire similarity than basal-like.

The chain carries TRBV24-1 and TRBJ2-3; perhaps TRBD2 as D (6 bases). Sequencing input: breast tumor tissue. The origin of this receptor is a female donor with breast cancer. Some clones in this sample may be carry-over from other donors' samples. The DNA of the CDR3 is TGTGCCACCAGCCCTGCGGCGGGGATCACAGATACGCAGTATTTT. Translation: CATSPAAGITDTQYF.